A single sample gave rise to the 19 T cell receptor beta chains below, sequenced in a study of blood T cell repertoires in COVID-19 (dated by TCRdb to the early 2020s). Libraries were built with the immunoSEQ multiplex PCR assay. TCRdb took this table from immuneACCESS and kept in-frame rearrangements with V and J called. Such tables lack part of the clones; where checked against another copy, unresolved V genes explain under half of the gap, and the rest is unexplained. This sample is represented by some 150,000 clones; around 89% of them were singletons. In total, the top ten clones hold 1.2% of the sample. Sequences were obtained from PBMCs or T cells enriched from blood (not recorded which). Receptors were obtained from a woman in her thirties with acute COVID-19.

The chain carries TRBV5-4 and TRBJ2-7; TRBD1 aligns across 8 bases. The length of the CDR3 is 14 residues. In germline, CDR1 is SGHNT, CDR2 YYREEE (reference sequence). J lost 4 bases, V lost 0 bases, and 3 bases had no gene match. This chain's CDR3 is CASSLGQGQYEQYF. CDR3 coding DNA: TGTGCCAGCAGCTTGGGACAGGGGCAATACGAGCAGTACTTC.

The V gene is TRBV28, the J gene TRBJ1-1, with 10 bases fitting TRBD1. The CDR3 totals 16 residues. J was trimmed by 3 bases and V by 6 bases; bases with no gene match: 10. From germline, CDR1 is MDHEN and CDR2 SYDVKM. The CDR3 DNA follows: TGTGCCAGCAGGGAAGGGGACAGGGGAGTCGACACTGAAGCTTTCTTT. Amino acids: CASREGDRGVDTEAFF.

The chain links TRBV6-2 or TRBV6-3 to TRBJ1-2, with 9 bases matching TRBD1. The CDR3 totals 14 residues. Germline CDR1 is MNHEY and CDR2 is SVGEGT. The trim removed 1 base at V and 8 bases at J, leaving 5 bases unmatched. Here the CDR3 reads CASSYYGTGYGYTF. The CDR3 DNA is TGTGCCAGCAGTTACTACGGGACAGGGTACGGCTACACCTTC.

J is TRBJ2-4 and V is TRBV4-1; a possible D gene is TRBD1 (5 bases). From germline, CDR1 is MGHRA and CDR2 YSYEKL. Trimming pared 0 bases from V and 2 bases from J, leaving 14 bases between. The CDR3 is made up of 17 amino acids. The CDR3 reads CASSQDPPGMSKNIQYF. CDR3 nucleotide sequence: TGCGCCAGCAGCCAAGATCCCCCAGGGATGTCCAAAAACATTCAGTACTTC.

CDR3 sequence reads: CASSITSGTTDTQYF. Here the CDR3 DNA reads TGTGCCAGTAGTATAACTAGCGGGACCACAGATACGCAGTATTTT. The chain combines TRBV19 with TRBJ2-3; TRBD2 agrees at 10 bases. The CDR3 runs 15 residues. Germline V gives CDR1 LNHDA, CDR2 SQIVND (reference sequence). J lost 2 bases, V lost 2 bases, and 1 base had no gene match.

This clone was observed a few times. V gene TRBV7-8 combines with J gene TRBJ2-1, with D perhaps TRBD2 (5 bases). The V gene's germline CDR1 is SGHVS and CDR2 FQNEAQ. The germline V and J ends were trimmed by 4 bases and 4 bases, with 11 bases remaining between them. This CDR3 has 14 residues. CDR3 in amino acids: CASSSWTSYNEQFF. CDR3 DNA sequence: TGTGCCAGCAGCTCCTGGACTTCGTACAATGAGCAGTTCTTC.

A few counts support this clone. V gene TRBV7-2 combines with J gene TRBJ1-4; tentative D call: TRBD1 (6 bases). The CDR3 contains 14 residues. The ends were cut back, 2 bases at V and 8 bases at J, with 12 bases in the middle. CDR1 is SGHTA and CDR2 is FQGNSA in the germline V gene. The CDR3 sequence: CASSLSPRGEKLFF. As DNA, the CDR3 is TGTGCCAGCAGCTTATCTCCCAGGGGCGAAAAACTGTTTTTT.

This chain links TRBV6-2 or TRBV6-3 with TRBJ1-2; D is uncertain. V shed 2 bases and J shed 4 bases, with 11 bases lying between them. CDR3 length: 14 residues. Germline assignment: CDR1 MNHEY and CDR2 SVGEGT. Here the CDR3 DNA reads TGTGCCAGCAGTTACCTGGCAGGCTTCTATGGCTACACCTTC. Protein: CASSYLAGFYGYTF.

This clone has a handful of counts. Here the CDR3 DNA reads TGTGCCAGTTCCAGGGACACTGAAGCTTTCTTT. This sequence encodes CASSRDTEAFF. J is TRBJ1-1 and V is TRBV9, with a possible D match to TRBD1 (5 bases). The V and J ends lost 8 bases and 3 bases respectively, with 8 bases between them. Looked up from germline, CDR1 is SGDLS and CDR2 is YYNGEE. CDR3 length: 11 amino acids.

The rearrangement links TRBV19 to TRBJ1-5; 9 bases line up with TRBD1. After removal of 3 bases from V and 5 bases from J, the junction contained 8 bases not matched to a gene. The CDR3 has 16 residues. Germline V CDR1 and CDR2: LNHDA, SQIVND (reference sequence). The CDR3 loop is CASSIVGQGKHQPQHF. CDR3 in DNA: TGTGCCAGTAGTATTGTGGGACAGGGAAAACATCAGCCCCAGCATTTT.

This sequence joins TRBV28 and TRBJ2-4; D unresolved. Germline V gene sequence: CDR1 MDHEN, CDR2 SYDVKM. This CDR3 has 12 residues. Trimming removed 4 bases at V and 12 bases at J, with 13 bases between. This CDR3 reads CASSSPTGSQYF. CDR3 sequence (DNA): TGTGCCAGCAGTTCGCCAACCGGGTCTCAGTACTTC.

The chain joins TRBV28 to TRBJ1-4; TRBD1 agrees at 7 bases. Germline V lookup: CDR1 MDHEN, CDR2 SYDVKM. The CDR3 spans 18 residues. Trimming took 2 bases from V and 6 from J; bases not matched to a gene: 15. The CDR3 nucleotides are TGTGCCAGCAGTTTAGGGGGTTTGGGGACAGCGTGGGATGAAAAACTGTTTTTT. Translating it yields CASSLGGLGTAWDEKLFF.

The chain combines TRBV28 with TRBJ2-7, with a weak D call TRBD1 (5 bases). The V gene's germline CDR1 is MDHEN and CDR2 SYDVKM. CDR3 length: 14 residues. V was clipped by 2 bases and J by 6 bases, with 14 bases between them. The CDR3 nucleotides read TGTGCCAGCAGTTTAAGGGGCCTTCTGGCCGAGCAGTACTTC. This codes for CASSLRGLLAEQYF. The full variable domain, in which reference TRBV28 and TRBJ2-7 provide the parts outside the CDR3, is DVKVTQSSRYLVKRTGEKVFLECVQDMDHENMFWYRQDPGLGLRLIYFSYDVKMKEKGDIPEGYSVSREKKERFSLILESASTNQTSMYLCASSLRGLLAEQYFGPGTRLTVT.

V usage is TRBV4-2 and J usage is TRBJ2-1; 8 bases are shared with TRBD2. CDR3 length equals 16 residues. V lost 1 base, J lost 3 bases, and 5 bases stayed unmatched. Germline loops: CDR1 LGHNA, CDR2 YNFKEQ. CDR3 protein: CASSQAPAGDYNEQFF. CDR3 sequence (DNA): TGTGCCAGCAGCCAAGCCCCAGCGGGGGACTACAATGAGCAGTTCTTC.

The chain combines TRBV15 with TRBJ2-1, with 7 bases that match TRBD2. The CDR3 is 17 residues long. Per germline, CDR1 LNHNV and CDR2 YYDKDF (reference sequence). V was clipped by 0 bases and J by 6 bases; unmatched bases: 11. CDR3 loop: CATSRDRASGETNEQFF. DNA of the CDR3: TGTGCCACCAGCAGAGATCGGGCTAGCGGAGAGACCAATGAGCAGTTCTTC.

This rearrangement joins TRBV7-2 to TRBJ1-6; no clear D gene. Germline CDR1 SGHTA, CDR2 FQGNSA. The CDR3 covers 14 residues. Between the trimmed V and J ends, which lost 5 bases and 7 bases, there was a span of 12 bases. This CDR3 reads CASSLRETNSPLHF. CDR3 nucleotides: TGTGCCAGCAGCCTCCGGGAGACAAATTCACCCCTCCACTTT.

The chain employs TRBV29-1 and TRBJ2-2; unclear D gene. Germline V gene data show CDR1 as SQVTM and CDR2 as ANQGSEA. The CDR3 sequence is 11 residues long. The V and J ends lost 5 bases and 3 bases respectively, with 4 bases between them. The CDR3 loop reads CSVRDTGELFF. In DNA form, the CDR3 reads TGCAGCGTTCGGGACACCGGGGAGCTGTTTTTT.

The gene calls are TRBV5-1 and TRBJ1-5, with a tentative D call TRBD1 (5 bases). Per the germline V gene, CDR1 is SGHRS and CDR2 is YFSETQ. Trimming removed 1 base at V and 1 base at J, with 9 bases between. The CDR3 extends over 15 amino acids. The CDR3 region is CASSLSGGSNQPQHF. The CDR3 DNA sequence: TGCGCCAGCAGCTTGTCCGGGGGGAGCAATCAGCCCCAGCATTTT.

The J gene is TRBJ2-7, the V gene TRBV7-2, with TRBD2 identical over 8 bases. CDR1 and CDR2 from the germline V gene are SGHTA and FQGNSA. The CDR3 runs to 18 residues. The trim removed 3 bases at V and 4 bases at J, leaving 17 bases unmatched. CDR3 nucleotide sequence: TGTGCCAGCAGCTTCCATCTCAGCGGGAGTGCCTCCGGGTACGAGCAGTACTTC. The encoded protein is CASSFHLSGSASGYEQYF. Variable domain in full (rest from reference TRBV7-2 and TRBJ2-7): GAGVSQSPSNKVTEKGKDVELRCDPISGHTALYWYRQSLGQGLEFLIYFQGNSAPDKSGLPSDRFSAERTGGSVSTLTIQRTQQEDSAVYLCASSFHLSGSASGYEQYFGPGTRLTVT.